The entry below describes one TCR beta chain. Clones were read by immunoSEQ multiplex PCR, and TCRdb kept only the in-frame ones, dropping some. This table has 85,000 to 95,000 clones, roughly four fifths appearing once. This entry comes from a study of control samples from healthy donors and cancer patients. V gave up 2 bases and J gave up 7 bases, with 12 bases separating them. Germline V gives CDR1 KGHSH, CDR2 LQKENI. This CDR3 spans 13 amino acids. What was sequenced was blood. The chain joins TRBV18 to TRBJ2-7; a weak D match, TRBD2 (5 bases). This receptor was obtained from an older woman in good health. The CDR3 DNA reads TGTGCCAGCTCACCAATACCGGAGGTAGAGCAGTACTTC. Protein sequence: CASSPIPEVEQYF.